This T cell receptor (beta chain) was sequenced for a study of cytomegalovirus exposure and HLA in healthy donors. As for this clone: Its target is not known.

The CDR3 has 15 residues. The germline V gene has CDR1 MGHDK and CDR2 SYGVNS. V gave up 4 bases and J gave up 4 bases; unmatched junction bases: 5. Study results and caveats: Altogether, 150 to 200 TCR beta chains were recorded as cytomegalovirus-associated. Later work found that TCR association rates differed between HLA loci; DRB1 had the most and HLA-C the fewest.

Primers for the PCR totalled 60 Vbeta and 13 Jbeta. Data came from immunoSEQ multiplex PCR; TCRdb stores just in-frame clones and leaves some out. Among 200,000 or so clones, roughly 80% were seen once, and the ten largest hold 1.2% to 1.5%. The chain joins TRBV25-1 to TRBJ2-4; 9 nucleotides match TRBD1. Sample: PBMCs. This sequence originates from a girl aged 5-17 years in good health and CMV-seronegative. Here the CDR3 reads CASSGSGTGKNIQYF. The CDR3 DNA reads TGTGCCAGCAGTGGGAGTGGGACAGGGAAAAACATTCAGTACTTC.